This T cell receptor beta chain was documented in a study of OX40 agonist ivuxolimab in advanced cancers. TCRdb's copy holds only in-frame clones and misses some; the assay was immunoSEQ multiplex PCR. The table shows approximately 67,000 clones, with more than 75% occurring only once. The receptor comes from an adult with an advanced solid tumor such as melanoma, head and neck, liver or kidney cancer. The sequenced sample was CD4+ or CD8+ T cells sorted from blood, obtained in a trial of the OX40 agonist ivuxolimab.

The CDR3 DNA reads as TGTGCCAGCAGCAAAGAATTGAGGGGCGAGCAGTTCTTC. This codes for CASSKELRGEQFF. This chain connects TRBV11-3 to TRBJ2-1, with D possibly called TRBD1 or TRBD2 (5 bases each). There are 13 residues in the CDR3. Germline V gene sequence: CDR1 SGHNT, CDR2 YENEEA. V was clipped by 5 bases and J by 10 bases, with 15 bases between them.